This T cell receptor (beta chain) derives from a study of cytotoxic CD8 clonotypes in ibrutinib-treated CLL. General observations from the study: Public clonotypes, rarely seen, contracted or held steady on treatment.

Repertoires were generated with immunoSEQ multiplex PCR, while TCRdb's copy carries only in-frame clones and drops some. The data contain about 300,000 clones, 76% of them singletons. This clone came up once. Its specificity is not known. The V end was cut by 3 bases, the J end by 8 bases, with 22 bases between. This CDR3 region has 16 residues. Per germline, CDR1 ENHRY and CDR2 SYGVKD. The receptor comes from a human donor with chronic lymphocytic leukemia. The material was PBMCs, obtained at disease progression, from a patient treated with ibrutinib. This chain uses TRBV10-3 with TRBJ1-2; D possibly corresponds to TRBD1 (5 bases). CDR3 protein: CAISEGVSMGSRGYTF. CDR3 in DNA: TGTGCCATCAGTGAAGGGGTGTCCATGGGGTCGCGGGGCTACACCTTC.